The rows below give T cell receptor beta chains drawn from one sample of a study of response to subunit inactivated influenza vaccine. Via MiXCR, TCRdb re-called the RT-PCR reads, giving one row per CDR3 protein. The data hold some 570,000 distinct CDR3 sequences, with about 11% observed a single time. This sample also belongs to another study, concerning T cells expressing NK-cell markers.

The sequenced sample was PBMCs from blood, obtained on the day of vaccination. These receptors all stem from a man aged 50-60 years who received an inactivated influenza vaccine. Each CDR3 is given with its conserved first and last residue. A D gene is named only where the DNA matches it firmly. Clone sizes are given selectively: once, few, many, or a class where the clone is expanded.

D gene: TRBD1
J gene: TRBJ2-2
V gene: TRBV18
clone size: -
CDR3 DNA: TGTGCCAGCTCACCAAGGACAGGGCCTGTATCCGGGGAGCTGTTTTTT
CDR3 protein: CASSPRTGPVSGELFF

D gene: -
J gene: TRBJ2-5
V gene: TRBV20-1
clone size: few
CDR3 DNA: TGCAGTGCTAGAGAGCCTCCCCCTCAAGAGACCCAGTACTTC
CDR3 protein: CSAREPPPQETQYF

D gene: TRBD1
J gene: TRBJ1-5
V gene: TRBV28
clone size: -
CDR3 DNA: TGTGCCAGCAGTTTCAGTTTGGGACAGGGGTTTCCCCCCCTTCATCAGCCCCAGCATTTT
CDR3 protein: CASSFSLGQGFPPLHQPQHF

D gene: -
J gene: TRBJ2-3
V gene: TRBV9
clone size: -
CDR3 DNA: TGTGCCAGCAGCGTAGGGGTGGGGGGCCGCACAGATACGCAGTATTTT
CDR3 protein: CASSVGVGGRTDTQYF

D gene: TRBD2
J gene: TRBJ2-5
V gene: TRBV7-2
clone size: -
CDR3 DNA: TGTGCCAGCAGCCGCTGGGGGACTAGCGAGATAGAGACCCAGTACTTC
CDR3 protein: CASSRWGTSEIETQYF

D gene: -
J gene: TRBJ2-5
V gene: TRBV12-3/TRBV12-4
clone size: few
CDR3 DNA: TGTGCCAGCAGTGCCGCCGCCATGGGAGAGACCCAGTACTTC
CDR3 protein: CASSAAAMGETQYF

D gene: -
J gene: TRBJ2-6
V gene: TRBV28
clone size: -
CDR3 DNA: TGTGCCATAGGGCCCCTTCAGTCTGGGGCCAACGTCCTGACTTTC
CDR3 protein: CAIGPLQSGANVLTF

D gene: -
J gene: TRBJ2-3
V gene: TRBV18
clone size: few
CDR3 DNA: TGTGCCAGCTCACAAGTTCTGAACACAGATACGCAGTATTTT
CDR3 protein: CASSQVLNTDTQYF

D gene: -
J gene: TRBJ2-1
V gene: TRBV6-2/TRBV6-3
clone size: -
CDR3 DNA: TGTGCCAGCAGGAGGGACTTAACCTACAATGAGCAGTTCTTC
CDR3 protein: CASRRDLTYNEQFF

D gene: -
J gene: TRBJ2-4
V gene: TRBV28
clone size: many
CDR3 DNA: TGTGCCAGCACACAGGGTTTGGGGGCCAAAAACATTCAGTACTTC
CDR3 protein: CASTQGLGAKNIQYF

D gene: -
J gene: TRBJ2-1
V gene: TRBV6-1
clone size: -
CDR3 DNA: TGTGCCAGCAGTAAACGGGTGGGTCCGTACAATGAGCAGTTCTTC
CDR3 protein: CASSKRVGPYNEQFF

D gene: TRBD1
J gene: TRBJ2-7
V gene: TRBV14
clone size: -
CDR3 DNA: TGTGCCAGCAGCAATTCGACAGGGGGCTTTGGTTACGAGCAGTACTTC
CDR3 protein: CASSNSTGGFGYEQYF

D gene: -
J gene: TRBJ2-3
V gene: TRBV10-3
clone size: -
CDR3 DNA: TGTGCCATCAGTGAGTCGGAAGGTAGCACAGATACGCAGTATTTT
CDR3 protein: CAISESEGSTDTQYF

D gene: -
J gene: TRBJ2-7
V gene: TRBV30
clone size: few
CDR3 DNA: TGTGCCTGGACCCCGTTCGAGCGGGCGGGTTACGAGCAGTACTTC
CDR3 protein: CAWTPFERAGYEQYF

D gene: -
J gene: TRBJ1-2
V gene: TRBV3-1
clone size: -
CDR3 DNA: TGTGCCAGCAGCCAAGTTAGTAACCGCTACACCTTC
CDR3 protein: CASSQVSNRYTF

D gene: TRBD2
J gene: TRBJ2-1
V gene: TRBV28
clone size: few
CDR3 DNA: TGTGCCGCACTAGCGGGGGACAAATACAATGAGCAGTTCTTC
CDR3 protein: CAALAGDKYNEQFF

D gene: TRBD1
J gene: TRBJ2-7
V gene: TRBV11-2
clone size: few
CDR3 DNA: TGTGCCAGCAGCACCTGGACAGGGAGCTCCTACGAGCAGTACTTC
CDR3 protein: CASSTWTGSSYEQYF

D gene: -
J gene: TRBJ1-5
V gene: TRBV6-5
clone size: few
CDR3 DNA: TGTGCCAGCAGTTACTCAGTCAGGGGATTCTATAGCAATCAGCCCCAGCATTTT
CDR3 protein: CASSYSVRGFYSNQPQHF

D gene: TRBD1
J gene: TRBJ2-3
V gene: TRBV12-3/TRBV12-4
clone size: few
CDR3 DNA: TGTGCCAGCCTTAACCCGGGACAGGGCACAGATACGCAGTATTTT
CDR3 protein: CASLNPGQGTDTQYF

D gene: TRBD2
J gene: TRBJ2-3
V gene: TRBV7-8
clone size: few
CDR3 DNA: TGTGCCAGCAGCTCGAGACCCGGGACTAGCTGGGCAGATACGCAGTATTTT
CDR3 protein: CASSSRPGTSWADTQYF

D gene: -
J gene: TRBJ1-1
V gene: TRBV20-1
clone size: once
CDR3 DNA: TGCAGTGCTAGTGAAGGGGCGCGGACTGAAGCTTTCTTT
CDR3 protein: CSASEGARTEAFF

D gene: TRBD1
J gene: TRBJ2-7
V gene: TRBV9
clone size: -
CDR3 DNA: TGTGCCAGCAGCGCAACATACGGGACAGATGCCTACGAGCAGTACTTC
CDR3 protein: CASSATYGTDAYEQYF

D gene: TRBD1
J gene: TRBJ2-2
V gene: TRBV18
clone size: few
CDR3 DNA: TGTGCCAGCTCACCGAGAGGGACAGCGACAAACACCGGGGAGCTGTTTTTT
CDR3 protein: CASSPRGTATNTGELFF

D gene: TRBD1
J gene: TRBJ1-5
V gene: TRBV6-5
clone size: few
CDR3 DNA: TGTGCCAGCAGTTACTCGATTCGGACAGGGAAAGATCAGCCCCAGCATTTT
CDR3 protein: CASSYSIRTGKDQPQHF

D gene: TRBD2
J gene: TRBJ2-7
V gene: TRBV20-1
clone size: -
CDR3 DNA: TGCAGTGCTAGGAGCCTAGCGGGAAATTACGAGCAGTACTTC
CDR3 protein: CSARSLAGNYEQYF

D gene: -
J gene: TRBJ1-1
V gene: TRBV3-1
clone size: few
CDR3 DNA: TGTGCCAGCAGGCTGGGGGGTTCGGGCACTGAAGCTTTCTTT
CDR3 protein: CASRLGGSGTEAFF

D gene: TRBD1
J gene: TRBJ2-2
V gene: TRBV6-1
clone size: many
CDR3 DNA: TGTGCCAGCAGTCAGGGGGTATACACCGGGGAGCTGTTTTTT
CDR3 protein: CASSQGVYTGELFF

D gene: -
J gene: TRBJ2-6
V gene: TRBV19
clone size: few
CDR3 DNA: TGTGCCAGTATCAGTCGCTCTGGGGCCAACGTCCTGACTTTC
CDR3 protein: CASISRSGANVLTF

D gene: -
J gene: TRBJ2-5
V gene: TRBV20-1
clone size: few
CDR3 DNA: TGCAGTGCTATTGCGGGGGCTGAAGAGACCCAGTACTTC
CDR3 protein: CSAIAGAEETQYF

D gene: TRBD1
J gene: TRBJ2-7
V gene: TRBV30
clone size: -
CDR3 DNA: TGTGCCTGGATGTTGTTACAGGGGAACGAGCAGTACTTC
CDR3 protein: CAWMLLQGNEQYF

D gene: -
J gene: TRBJ2-3
V gene: TRBV20-1
clone size: -
CDR3 DNA: TGCAGTGCTAGATCCAGAGAGTACACAGATACGCAGTATTTT
CDR3 protein: CSARSREYTDTQYF

D gene: -
J gene: TRBJ2-7
V gene: TRBV7-9
clone size: -
CDR3 DNA: TGTGCCAGCAGCCCAAGGTGGGGAGAGACCAACGAGCAGTACTTC
CDR3 protein: CASSPRWGETNEQYF

D gene: TRBD2
J gene: TRBJ2-1
V gene: TRBV11-1
clone size: -
CDR3 DNA: TGTGCCAGCAGCTTAGCGCAACTAGCGCACTACAATGAGCAGTTCTTC
CDR3 protein: CASSLAQLAHYNEQFF

D gene: TRBD2
J gene: TRBJ2-3
V gene: TRBV7-2
clone size: -
CDR3 DNA: TGTGCCAGCAGCTTAAGGCGGGGGGGCCCCACAGATACGCAGTATTTT
CDR3 protein: CASSLRRGGPTDTQYF

D gene: -
J gene: TRBJ1-1
V gene: TRBV4-2
clone size: -
CDR3 DNA: TGTGCCAGCAGCCAAGTGAGCATAAACACTGAAGCTTTCTTT
CDR3 protein: CASSQVSINTEAFF

D gene: TRBD1
J gene: TRBJ1-1
V gene: TRBV3-1
clone size: -
CDR3 DNA: TGTGCCAGCAGCCAATCTCAGGGGGTCACTGAAGCTTTCTTT
CDR3 protein: CASSQSQGVTEAFF

D gene: TRBD1
J gene: TRBJ2-3
V gene: TRBV5-1
clone size: few
CDR3 DNA: TGCGCCAGCAGGGCAGGGGGCGCCTCAGATACGCAGTATTTT
CDR3 protein: CASRAGGASDTQYF

D gene: TRBD2
J gene: TRBJ2-3
V gene: TRBV4-3
clone size: -
CDR3 DNA: TGCGCCAGCGCCCCGAGCGGGATAAGCACAGATACGCAGTATTTT
CDR3 protein: CASAPSGISTDTQYF

D gene: -
J gene: TRBJ2-7
V gene: TRBV12-3/TRBV12-4
clone size: few
CDR3 DNA: TGTGCCAGCAGTTTATATCGACAGCCCGGGGACGAGCAGTACTTC
CDR3 protein: CASSLYRQPGDEQYF

D gene: -
J gene: TRBJ2-2
V gene: TRBV7-6
clone size: few
CDR3 DNA: TGTGCCAGCAGCTTAGCGAGGCAGACCGGGGAGCTGTTTTTT
CDR3 protein: CASSLARQTGELFF

D gene: -
J gene: TRBJ2-1
V gene: TRBV24-1
clone size: few
CDR3 DNA: TGTGCCACCAGTGATGGCCGAGGGAGCAGGGCCCAGTTCTTC
CDR3 protein: CATSDGRGSRAQFF

D gene: -
J gene: TRBJ1-2
V gene: TRBV29-1
clone size: few
CDR3 DNA: TGCAGCGGTGATTCGGTAGATTCGGGGGGCTACACCTTC
CDR3 protein: CSGDSVDSGGYTF

D gene: -
J gene: TRBJ1-2
V gene: TRBV6-2/TRBV6-3
clone size: many
CDR3 DNA: TGTGCCAGCAGTCCTACCCCCGTGAACTATGGCTACACCTTC
CDR3 protein: CASSPTPVNYGYTF

D gene: -
J gene: TRBJ2-2
V gene: TRBV5-1
clone size: many
CDR3 DNA: TGCGCCAGCAAGAGGGAGGATCCCGGGGAGCTGTTTTTT
CDR3 protein: CASKREDPGELFF

D gene: TRBD2
J gene: TRBJ2-7
V gene: TRBV27
clone size: -
CDR3 DNA: TGTGCCAGCAGTTCCGAGACTAGCGGGGGGACCTCCTACGAGCAGTACTTC
CDR3 protein: CASSSETSGGTSYEQYF

D gene: -
J gene: TRBJ2-1
V gene: TRBV4-3
clone size: -
CDR3 DNA: TGCGCCAGCAGCCAAGATGTGCTGAATGAGCAGTTCTTC
CDR3 protein: CASSQDVLNEQFF